The present T cell receptor beta chain was sequenced within a study of blood T cell repertoires in COVID-19. Looking at the study overall: The United States, Italy and Spain supplied acute and convalescent COVID-19 samples. Sample material is recorded as cDNA or gDNA derived from T cells, B-cell-depleted T cells, or PBMCs.

The germline V gene has CDR1 SGDLS and CDR2 YYNGEE. The CDR3 covers 14 residues. V lost 3 bases, J lost 2 bases, and 5 bases stayed unmatched. Measured with immunoSEQ multiplex PCR; TCRdb has only the in-frame clones, and not every one. The data contain about 140,000 clones, roughly 81% of them singletons. The sequenced sample was peripheral blood. The V and J genes are TRBV9 and TRBJ2-7; 7 nucleotides agree with TRBD2. The sequence came from a woman in her 50s with active or convalescent COVID-19. CDR3 residues: CASSGGGTPYEQYF. CDR3 in DNA: TGTGCCAGCAGCGGGGGGGGAACCCCCTACGAGCAGTACTTC.